A single TCR beta chain is shown here with its context. This sample is drawn from a study of blood T cell repertoires in COVID-19. Study at large: Samples came from the United States, Italy and Spain, spanning acute and convalescent COVID-19. PBMCs, B-cell-depleted T cells, or T cells provided the cDNA or gDNA that made up the material.

Per the original methods: Amplification with reference gene primers provided the estimates of nucleated cell counts. Sequencing used immunoSEQ multiplex PCR; TCRdb keeps in-frame clones, though not all of them. That table supplies the V and J calls and clone size; D and trimming were determined from the DNA. Altogether about 98,000 clones are present, roughly 86% being singletons, with the ten largest covering over 2.5%. The clonotype originates from a man aged 45-65 years with active or convalescent COVID-19. The sample was peripheral blood.

CDR3 residues: CSAQGQTNYGYTF. The CDR3 DNA sequence: TGCAGCGCCCAGGGACAGACCAACTATGGCTACACCTTC. The chain recombines TRBV29-1 with TRBJ1-2; 7 bases agree with TRBD1. The CDR3 runs 13 residues. V lost 7 bases to trimming and J lost 2 bases; unmatched junction nucleotides: 7. In germline, CDR1 is SQVTM, CDR2 ANQGSEA.